The T cell receptor (beta chain) under discussion was sequenced for a study of CD8+ T cells in alopecia areata. The study, taken as a whole, reports: Amid tofacitinib therapy, many expanded lesional clones stayed present in scalp and blood.

Extraction of RNA preceded its reverse transcription into cDNA, which served as the sequencing template. The protocol was immunoSEQ multiplex PCR, while the TCRdb copy is restricted to in-frame clones and leaves out a portion. There are hundreds of thousands of clones in the sample; roughly 66% occur only once, and around 1.3% lies in the top ten. The CDR3 length is 17 residues. Germline CDR1 is LGHNA and CDR2 is YNFKEQ. V lost 0 bases and J lost 1; bases outside the gene matches: 8. Described treatment: oral pan-JAK inhibitor, 5-10 mg twice daily. A word on this clone: Antigen specificity is unknown.

The J gene is TRBJ1-1, the V gene TRBV4-2; 7 nucleotides align to TRBD1. Sequencing used CD4+ T cells sorted from blood, obtained between weeks 44 and 45, from a patient treated with tofacitinib. The source of this sequence is a human donor with alopecia areata. CDR3: CASSQDMAGGGNTEAFF. CDR3 nucleotide sequence: TGTGCCAGCAGCCAAGATATGGCAGGGGGAGGGAACACTGAAGCTTTCTTT.